Below, one TCR beta chain is given with its context. Per germline, CDR1 WSHSY and CDR2 SAAADI. Trimming removed 6 bases at V and 2 bases at J, with 5 bases between. CDR3 length: 12 residues. The sample originates from a study of tumor-infiltrating lymphocytes in localized non-small cell lung cancer. TCRdb's table, derived via immunoSEQ multiplex PCR, lists solely in-frame clones and lacks some. The table has about 16,000 clones, 65% to 85% seen once; the top ten hold 9% to 9.5%. The sequencing sample was made of lung tumor tissue. The chain employs TRBV10-2 and TRBJ1-5; D unclear. The sequence was obtained from a human donor with non-small cell lung cancer. The CDR3 nucleotides read TGCGCCAGCAGAGAAGGCAATCAGCCCCAGCATTTT. Protein: CASREGNQPQHF.